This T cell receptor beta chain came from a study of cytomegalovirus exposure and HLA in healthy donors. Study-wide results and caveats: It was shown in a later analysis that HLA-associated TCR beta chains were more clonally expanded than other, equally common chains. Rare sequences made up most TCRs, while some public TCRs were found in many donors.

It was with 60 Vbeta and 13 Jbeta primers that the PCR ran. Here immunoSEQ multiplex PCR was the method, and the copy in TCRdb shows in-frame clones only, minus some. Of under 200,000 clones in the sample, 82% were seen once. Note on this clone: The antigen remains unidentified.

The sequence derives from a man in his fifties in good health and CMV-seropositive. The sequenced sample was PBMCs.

The CDR3 spells CATDYGYTF. The CDR3 DNA sequence: TGTGCCACTGACTATGGCTACACCTTC. V and J are TRBV19 and TRBJ1-2; D is ambiguous. CDR1 is LNHDA, CDR2 SQIVND, per germline (reference sequence). V lost 10 bases and J lost 3, with 3 bases in between. The CDR3 extends over 9 amino acids.